The entry below gives a single T cell receptor beta chain sequence along with its context. Its antigen is still unknown. V gave up 4 bases and J gave up 3 bases, with 11 bases separating them. The germline gives CDR1 SGHRS, CDR2 YFSETQ. The CDR3 is 13 amino acids. The source of the sample is a study of response to subunit inactivated influenza vaccine. Study observations and caveats: The study's authors posited that every seasonal influenza vaccination enlists few new T cells.

TCRdb redid the calling of the RT-PCR reads with MiXCR, one entry per CDR3 protein. The repertoire includes 800,000 to 1,000,000 distinct CDR3 sequences, 21% of them detected once, and about 9.4% sits in the top ten. The chain carries TRBV5-1 and TRBJ2-7; D perhaps matches TRBD1 (6 bases). The clonotype originates from a man aged 50-60 years who received an inactivated influenza vaccine. The specimen comprised PBMCs from blood, sampled 4 to 6 days after vaccination. As DNA, the CDR3 is TGCGCCAGCAGCACAGGGAGTGACTACGAGCAGTACTTC. Amino acids: CASSTGSDYEQYF. Combining the CDR3 with reference TRBV5-1 and TRBJ2-7 gives the whole variable domain KAGVTQTPRYLIKTRGQQVTLSCSPISGHRSVSWYQQTPGQGLQFLFEYFSETQRNKGNFPGRFSGRQFSNSRSEMNVSTLELGDSALYLCASSTGSDYEQYFGPGTRLTVT.